Given below is one TCR beta chain in context. This specimen comes from a study of blood T cell repertoires in COVID-19. In the study overall: The study drew acute and convalescent COVID-19 samples from the United States, Italy and Spain.

With 4 bases removed from V and 9 bases from J, the gap between germline ends came to 13 bases. The CDR3 runs to 13 residues. CDR1 and CDR2 from the germline V gene are MNHEY and SVGEGT. Original processing methods: Estimation of nucleated cell counts relied on the amplification of reference gene primers. The protocol was immunoSEQ multiplex PCR, while the TCRdb copy is restricted to in-frame clones and leaves out a portion. V, J and clone size derive from that table, while D and trimming were established from the DNA sequence. The profile shows some 350,000 clones, nearly 90% of them singletons. The chain combines TRBV6-2 or TRBV6-3 with TRBJ1-5; D is unclear. The sequence derives from a man between 18 and 29 years old with active or convalescent COVID-19. Source material: peripheral blood. CDR3 protein: CASSFSRLWPQHF. Written as DNA, the CDR3 is TGTGCCAGCAGTTTCTCCCGTCTTTGGCCCCAGCATTTT.